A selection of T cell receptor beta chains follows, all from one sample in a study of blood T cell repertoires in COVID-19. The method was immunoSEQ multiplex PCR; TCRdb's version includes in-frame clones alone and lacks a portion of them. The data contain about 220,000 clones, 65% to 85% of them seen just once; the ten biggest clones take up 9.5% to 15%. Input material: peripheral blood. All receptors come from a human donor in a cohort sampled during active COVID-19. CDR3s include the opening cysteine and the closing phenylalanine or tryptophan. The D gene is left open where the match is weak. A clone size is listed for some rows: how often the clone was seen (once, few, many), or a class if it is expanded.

CATSRDWQGNSPLHF,TGTGCCACCAGCAGAGATTGGCAGGGGAATTCACCCCTCCACTTT,TRBV15,few,TRBJ1-6,NA
CASSQDGYRGEKLFF,TGTGCCAGCAGCCAAGACGGTTACAGGGGGGAAAAACTGTTTTTT,TRBV4-2,few,TRBJ1-4,TRBD1
CASSILQGGEQYF,TGTGCCAGCAGCATCCTTCAGGGGGGAGAGCAGTACTTC,TRBV11-2,NA,TRBJ2-7,NA
CASSLWTGGAEAFF,TGTGCCAGCAGTTTATGGACAGGGGGCGCGGAAGCTTTCTTT,TRBV28,NA,TRBJ1-1,TRBD1
CASQGAGMNTEAFF,TGTGCCAGCCAGGGGGCCGGGATGAACACTGAAGCTTTCTTT,TRBV2,NA,TRBJ1-1,TRBD1
CASSHGMTFTNEQFF,TGTGCCAGCAGTCACGGGATGACTTTCACCAATGAGCAGTTCTTC,TRBV6-2/TRBV6-3,NA,TRBJ2-1,NA
CASSESRGNNEQFF,TGTGCCAGCAGTGAATCGAGGGGGAACAATGAGCAGTTCTTC,TRBV2,NA,TRBJ2-1,NA
CASSVRRGNEQFF,TGTGCCAGCAGTGTACGCAGGGGCAATGAGCAGTTCTTC,TRBV2,NA,TRBJ2-1,NA
CASSFLAGAGETQYF,TGTGCCAGCAGCTTTCTAGCGGGAGCGGGGGAGACCCAGTACTTC,TRBV7-8,NA,TRBJ2-5,TRBD2
CASGEGRSGNTIYF,TGCGCCAGCGGCGAGGGCCGCTCTGGAAACACCATATATTTT,TRBV5-1,NA,TRBJ1-3,NA
CASSSGTSANTGELFF,TGTGCCAGCAGCTCTGGGACTAGCGCAAACACCGGGGAGCTGTTTTTT,TRBV3-1/TRBV3-2,NA,TRBJ2-2,TRBD2
CASSLMARETQYF,TGTGCCAGCAGCTTAATGGCTAGGGAGACCCAGTACTTC,TRBV7-2,NA,TRBJ2-5,NA
CASSQDGAGGPDTQYF,TGTGCCAGCAGCCAAGATGGAGCGGGGGGGCCAGATACGCAGTATTTT,TRBV4-2,NA,TRBJ2-3,TRBD2
CATGEAGTKEVQYF,TGTGCCACCGGAGAGGCCGGGACAAAGGAGGTGCAGTACTTC,TRBV24-1,once,TRBJ2-7,NA
CASSPRQGSLGETQYF,TGTGCCAGTAGTCCAAGACAGGGGAGTCTGGGGGAGACCCAGTACTTC,TRBV19,NA,TRBJ2-5,TRBD1
CASSLEAGALAGELFF,TGCGCCAGCAGCTTGGAGGCAGGGGCTCTGGCCGGGGAGCTGTTTTTT,TRBV5-1,NA,TRBJ2-2,NA
CASSKGGSQYTQYF,TGTGCCAGTAGTAAAGGAGGCTCCCAGTATACGCAGTATTTT,TRBV19,NA,TRBJ2-3,NA
CASSPQGYEAFF,TGTGCCAGCAGTCCCCAGGGGTACGAAGCTTTCTTT,TRBV12-3/TRBV12-4,once,TRBJ1-1,NA
CATQTRGTSGRLETQYF,TGTGCCACCCAGACCAGAGGGACTAGCGGGAGATTGGAGACCCAGTACTTC,TRBV27,few,TRBJ2-5,TRBD2
CASSPGGGPSTDTQYF,TGTGCCAGCAGCCCCGGCGGGGGGCCTAGCACAGATACGCAGTATTTT,TRBV7-3,NA,TRBJ2-3,TRBD2
CASSSRWDSYEQYF,TGTGCCAGCAGCTCACGATGGGACAGCTACGAGCAGTACTTC,TRBV7-8,NA,TRBJ2-7,TRBD1
CASSQEGTGLGNTIYF,TGTGCCAGCAGCCAAGAGGGAACAGGGTTGGGAAACACCATATATTTT,TRBV4-2,NA,TRBJ1-3,NA
CASSEARVSGNTIYF,TGTGCCAGCAGTGAAGCGCGGGTTTCTGGAAACACCATATATTTT,TRBV2,NA,TRBJ1-3,NA
CASIGGVSRPEQYF,TGTGCCAGCATCGGGGGTGTCTCGAGACCCGAGCAGTACTTC,TRBV28,NA,TRBJ2-7,NA
CATSRDPSGGGQFF,TGTGCCACCAGCAGAGACCCTAGCGGGGGGGGGCAGTTCTTC,TRBV15,NA,TRBJ2-1,TRBD2
CASRTGSTDTQYF,TGTGCCAGCAGGACAGGGTCCACAGATACGCAGTATTTT,TRBV7-9,NA,TRBJ2-3,TRBD1
CASSKAGEGGSNQPQHF,TGTGCCAGCAGCAAAGCCGGCGAAGGGGGCTCCAATCAGCCCCAGCATTTT,TRBV21-1,NA,TRBJ1-5,NA
CASSLQDQPQHF,TGTGCCAGCAGCTTACAGGATCAGCCCCAGCATTTT,TRBV5-6,NA,TRBJ1-5,NA
CATRDRGDTGELFF,TGTGCCACCCGGGACAGGGGTGACACCGGGGAGCTGTTTTTT,TRBV19,NA,TRBJ2-2,TRBD1
CASSYSHLNNEQFF,TGTGCCAGCAGTTATTCACACCTTAACAATGAGCAGTTCTTC,TRBV6-5,NA,TRBJ2-1,NA
CAISEGRRGTDTQYF,TGTGCCATCAGTGAGGGTCGGCGGGGCACAGATACGCAGTATTTT,TRBV10-3,NA,TRBJ2-3,NA
CASSYPGGVSYNEQFF,TGCGCCAGCAGCTACCCTGGGGGGGTTAGCTACAATGAGCAGTTCTTC,TRBV5-1,NA,TRBJ2-1,TRBD2
CASSLSGQRTGEQYF,TGCGCCAGCAGCTTGTCGGGACAGCGGACCGGGGAGCAGTACTTC,TRBV5-1,NA,TRBJ2-7,TRBD1
CAWSVGGWNQPQHF,TGTGCCTGGAGCGTTGGGGGGTGGAATCAGCCCCAGCATTTT,TRBV30,few,TRBJ1-5,NA
CASSPPEGGNSPLHF,TGTGCCAGCTCACCACCGGAGGGAGGGAATTCACCCCTCCACTTT,TRBV18,NA,TRBJ1-6,NA
CASSLPPGLAGGLINEQFF,TGTGCCAGCAGCTTACCCCCGGGACTAGCGGGAGGTCTGATAAATGAGCAGTTCTTC,TRBV5-8,NA,TRBJ2-1,TRBD2
CASSPGTAQETQYF,TGTGCCAGCAGCCCCGGGACAGCTCAAGAGACCCAGTACTTC,TRBV6-2/TRBV6-3,NA,TRBJ2-5,TRBD1
CASRTGTGREKLFF,TGTGCCAGCAGAACAGGGACAGGGCGTGAAAAACTGTTTTTT,TRBV6-5,NA,TRBJ1-4,TRBD1
CASSQDSTGGVYGYTF,TGCGCCAGCAGCCAAGACTCGACAGGGGGCGTCTATGGCTACACCTTC,TRBV4-1,NA,TRBJ1-2,TRBD1
CASSWPGTSGETQYF,TGCGCCAGCAGCTGGCCCGGGACTAGCGGCGAGACCCAGTACTTC,TRBV5-1,NA,TRBJ2-5,TRBD2
CASPSEGGYEQYF,TGTGCCAGCCCCTCGGAAGGAGGCTACGAGCAGTACTTC,TRBV21-1,few,TRBJ2-7,NA
CAWSVGSTGSTEAFF,TGTGCCTGGAGTGTAGGCTCGACAGGGAGCACTGAAGCTTTCTTT,TRBV30,once,TRBJ1-1,TRBD1
CASGSWAGNEQFF,TGTGCTAGTGGTTCCTGGGCAGGAAATGAGCAGTTCTTC,TRBV12-5,NA,TRBJ2-1,NA
CASSEVRDTGELFF,TGTGCCAGCAGTGAAGTGCGGGACACCGGGGAGCTGTTTTTT,TRBV2,once,TRBJ2-2,NA
CASSTGTRTDTQYF,TGTGCCAGCAGTACCGGGACAAGGACCGATACGCAGTATTTT,TRBV28,NA,TRBJ2-3,NA
CSPLARETQYF,TGCAGTCCGCTAGCGAGGGAGACCCAGTACTTC,TRBV20-1,NA,TRBJ2-5,NA
CASSSRQGVAGNTIYF,TGTGCCAGCAGTTCCCGACAGGGGGTTGCGGGAAACACCATATATTTT,TRBV6-6,NA,TRBJ1-3,TRBD1
CASSFLGELNTEAFF,TGTGCCAGCAGTTTCTTGGGAGAGCTGAACACTGAAGCTTTCTTT,TRBV27,NA,TRBJ1-1,NA
CASSYDRGEYYEQYF,TGTGCCAGCAGTTACGACAGGGGCGAGTACTACGAGCAGTACTTC,TRBV6-5,NA,TRBJ2-7,TRBD1